The rows below give T cell receptor beta chains drawn from one sample of a study of blood T cell repertoires in COVID-19. Assay: immunoSEQ multiplex PCR; the TCRdb copy retains only in-frame clones and omits some. The table includes hundreds of thousands of clones, approximately 83% detected once. Source material: PBMCs or T cells enriched from blood (not recorded which). Receptors were obtained from a woman in her 50s who had been exposed to COVID-19. Each CDR3 is given with its conserved first and last residue. Fields, in order: CDR3 protein, CDR3 DNA, V gene, J gene, D gene, clone size. The D gene is left open where the match is weak. For some rows the clone size is stated as once, few or many, or as a class when expanded; others skip it.

CDR3 protein: CASRRQGPYTEAFF; CDR3 DNA: TGTGCCAGCAGAAGACAGGGCCCTTACACTGAAGCTTTCTTT; V gene: TRBV2; J gene: TRBJ1-1; D gene: TRBD1; clone size: NA
CDR3 protein: CASSVDKDYTEAFF; CDR3 DNA: TGCGCCAGCAGTGTTGACAAGGATTACACTGAAGCTTTCTTT; V gene: TRBV10-1; J gene: TRBJ1-1; D gene: NA; clone size: NA
CDR3 protein: CASSLGQGIYEQYF; CDR3 DNA: TGTGCCAGCAGCTTGGGACAGGGAATATACGAGCAGTACTTC; V gene: TRBV5-6; J gene: TRBJ2-7; D gene: TRBD1; clone size: NA
CDR3 protein: CASSSARGGEGLGYTF; CDR3 DNA: TGTGCCAGCAGTTCCGCCCGGGGGGGCGAGGGTCTTGGCTACACCTTC; V gene: TRBV27; J gene: TRBJ1-2; D gene: NA; clone size: NA
CDR3 protein: CASSRRTGSNRTGNTIYF; CDR3 DNA: TGTGCCAGCAGCAGAAGGACAGGGTCTAATAGAACTGGAAACACCATATATTTT; V gene: TRBV21-1; J gene: TRBJ1-3; D gene: NA; clone size: NA
CDR3 protein: CASSYSAGQVLYEQYF; CDR3 DNA: TGTGCCAGCAGTTACTCTGCGGGACAGGTTCTTTACGAGCAGTACTTC; V gene: TRBV6-5; J gene: TRBJ2-7; D gene: TRBD1; clone size: NA
CDR3 protein: CASSKDPDMNTEAFF; CDR3 DNA: TGTGCCAGCAGCAAAGATCCGGACATGAACACTGAAGCTTTCTTT; V gene: TRBV21-1; J gene: TRBJ1-1; D gene: NA; clone size: NA
CDR3 protein: CASSSTSGGANEQFF; CDR3 DNA: TGCGCCAGCAGCTCGACTAGCGGGGGGGCCAATGAGCAGTTCTTC; V gene: TRBV5-1; J gene: TRBJ2-1; D gene: TRBD2; clone size: NA
CDR3 protein: CASSLKGARNTIYF; CDR3 DNA: TGTGCCAGCAGCTTGAAGGGGGCTAGAAACACCATATATTTT; V gene: TRBV7-9; J gene: TRBJ1-3; D gene: TRBD1; clone size: NA
CDR3 protein: CASSLGTVPDTQYF; CDR3 DNA: TGTGCCAGCAGCTTGGGGACAGTCCCAGATACGCAGTATTTT; V gene: TRBV5-6; J gene: TRBJ2-3; D gene: NA; clone size: NA
CDR3 protein: CASTPSGGFETQYF; CDR3 DNA: TGTGCCAGCACGCCTAGCGGGGGTTTTGAGACCCAGTACTTC; V gene: TRBV28; J gene: TRBJ2-5; D gene: TRBD2; clone size: NA
CDR3 protein: CASSFRAGPDTGELFF; CDR3 DNA: TGTGCCAGCAGCTTTCGGGCAGGGCCGGACACCGGGGAGCTGTTTTTT; V gene: TRBV11-3; J gene: TRBJ2-2; D gene: NA; clone size: once
CDR3 protein: CATMHGTSFNEQFF; CDR3 DNA: TGTGCCACGATGCACGGGACAAGTTTCAATGAGCAGTTCTTC; V gene: TRBV24-1; J gene: TRBJ2-1; D gene: NA; clone size: NA
CDR3 protein: CASSPQGNQPQHF; CDR3 DNA: TGTGCCAGCAGTCCACAGGGGAATCAGCCCCAGCATTTT; V gene: TRBV7-8; J gene: TRBJ1-5; D gene: TRBD1; clone size: once
CDR3 protein: CAQSFEKTSQNEQFF; CDR3 DNA: TGTGCCCAGTCATTTGAGAAAACTAGTCAGAATGAGCAGTTCTTC; V gene: TRBV21-1; J gene: TRBJ2-1; D gene: NA; clone size: NA
CDR3 protein: CASSQGRTGSPLHF; CDR3 DNA: TGTGCCAGCAGCCAAGGAAGGACAGGGTCACCCCTCCACTTT; V gene: TRBV3-1/TRBV3-2; J gene: TRBJ1-6; D gene: TRBD1; clone size: NA
CDR3 protein: CASSQDLGGSPWGYTF; CDR3 DNA: TGTGCCAGCAGCCAAGATCTGGGGGGGTCCCCTTGGGGCTACACCTTC; V gene: TRBV3-1/TRBV3-2; J gene: TRBJ1-2; D gene: NA; clone size: NA
CDR3 protein: CASSGGARDTQYF; CDR3 DNA: TGTGCTAGTAGCGGGGGGGCGAGGGATACGCAGTATTTT; V gene: TRBV12-5; J gene: TRBJ2-3; D gene: TRBD2; clone size: NA
CDR3 protein: CASSNLRGRYGYTF; CDR3 DNA: TGTGCCAGCAGCAACCTCAGGGGGCGCTATGGCTACACCTTC; V gene: TRBV6-5; J gene: TRBJ1-2; D gene: TRBD1; clone size: NA
CDR3 protein: CASSPGGRPGHYGYTF; CDR3 DNA: TGTGCCAGCAGTCCCGGCGGGCGCCCAGGACACTATGGCTACACCTTC; V gene: TRBV28; J gene: TRBJ1-2; D gene: NA; clone size: NA
CDR3 protein: CASSWRTGPYEQYF; CDR3 DNA: TGTGCCAGCAGTTGGCGGACAGGGCCCTACGAGCAGTACTTC; V gene: TRBV6-5; J gene: TRBJ2-7; D gene: TRBD1; clone size: NA